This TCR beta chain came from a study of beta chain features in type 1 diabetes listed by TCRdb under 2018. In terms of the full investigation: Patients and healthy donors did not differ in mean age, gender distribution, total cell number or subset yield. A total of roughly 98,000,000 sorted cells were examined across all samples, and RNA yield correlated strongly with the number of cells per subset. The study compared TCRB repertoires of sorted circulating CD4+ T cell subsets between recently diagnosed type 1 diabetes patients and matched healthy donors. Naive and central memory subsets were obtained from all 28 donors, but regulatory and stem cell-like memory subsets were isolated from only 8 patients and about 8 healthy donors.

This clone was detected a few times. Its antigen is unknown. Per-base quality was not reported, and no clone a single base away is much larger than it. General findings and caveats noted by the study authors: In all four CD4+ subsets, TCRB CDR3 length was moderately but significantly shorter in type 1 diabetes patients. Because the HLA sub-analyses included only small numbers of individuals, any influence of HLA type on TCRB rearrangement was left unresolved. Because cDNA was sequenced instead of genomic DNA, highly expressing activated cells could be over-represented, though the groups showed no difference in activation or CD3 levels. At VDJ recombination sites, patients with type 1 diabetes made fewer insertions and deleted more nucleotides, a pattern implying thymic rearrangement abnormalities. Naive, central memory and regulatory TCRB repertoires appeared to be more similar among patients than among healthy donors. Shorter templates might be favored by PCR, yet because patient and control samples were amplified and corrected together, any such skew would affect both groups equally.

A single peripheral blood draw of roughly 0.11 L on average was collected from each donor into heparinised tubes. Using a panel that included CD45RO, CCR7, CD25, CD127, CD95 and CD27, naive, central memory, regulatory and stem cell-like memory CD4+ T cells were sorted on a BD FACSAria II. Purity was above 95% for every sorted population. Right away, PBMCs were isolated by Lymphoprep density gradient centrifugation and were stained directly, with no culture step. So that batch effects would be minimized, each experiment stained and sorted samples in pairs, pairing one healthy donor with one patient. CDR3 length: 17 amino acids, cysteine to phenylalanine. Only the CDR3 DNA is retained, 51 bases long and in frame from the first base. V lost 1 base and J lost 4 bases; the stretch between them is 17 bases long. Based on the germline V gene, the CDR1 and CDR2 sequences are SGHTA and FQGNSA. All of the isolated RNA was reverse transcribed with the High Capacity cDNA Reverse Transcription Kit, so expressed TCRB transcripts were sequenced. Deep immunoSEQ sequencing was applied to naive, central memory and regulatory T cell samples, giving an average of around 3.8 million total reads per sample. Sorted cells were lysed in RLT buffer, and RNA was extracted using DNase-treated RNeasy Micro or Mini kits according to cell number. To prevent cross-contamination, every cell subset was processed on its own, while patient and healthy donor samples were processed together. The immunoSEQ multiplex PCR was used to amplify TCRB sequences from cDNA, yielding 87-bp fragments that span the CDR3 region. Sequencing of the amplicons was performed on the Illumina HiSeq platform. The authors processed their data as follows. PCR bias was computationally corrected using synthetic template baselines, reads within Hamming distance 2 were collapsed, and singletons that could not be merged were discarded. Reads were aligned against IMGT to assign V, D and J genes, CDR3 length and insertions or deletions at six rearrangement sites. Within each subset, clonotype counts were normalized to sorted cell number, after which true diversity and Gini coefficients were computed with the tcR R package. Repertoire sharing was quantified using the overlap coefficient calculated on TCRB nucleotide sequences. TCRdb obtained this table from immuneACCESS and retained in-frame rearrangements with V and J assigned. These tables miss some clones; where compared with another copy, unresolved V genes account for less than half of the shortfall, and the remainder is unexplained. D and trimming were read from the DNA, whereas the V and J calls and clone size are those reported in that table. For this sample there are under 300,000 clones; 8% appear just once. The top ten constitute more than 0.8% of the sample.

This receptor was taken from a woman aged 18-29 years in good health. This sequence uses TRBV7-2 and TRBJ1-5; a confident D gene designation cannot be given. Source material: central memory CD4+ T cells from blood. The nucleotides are TGTGCCAGCAGCTTAGGGTTGCCCGGGCTGTGGAATCAGCCCCAGCATTTT. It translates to CASSLGLPGLWNQPQHF.